This T cell receptor beta chain was identified in a study of blood T cells in healthy people across ages. The second PCR ran about 7 to 12 cycles with a sample-barcoded 5' primer and J-beta primers. TCRdb reprocessed the 5' RACE reads with MiXCR, giving one entry per CDR3 protein. Of approximately 880,000 distinct CDR3 sequences listed, about 48% are singletons. Comment on this clonotype: Its antigen is undetermined.

Investigators took roughly 9.5 milliliters of peripheral blood from every donor. Total RNA was isolated from each sample in quantities of at least 5 micrograms. Study-wide results and caveats: The unsorted PBMCs prevented any conclusive comparison of naive versus antigen-experienced cells. It was the long-lived donors that had more naive CD4+ cells and higher diversity than aged donors.

The material sequenced was blood. The TCR sequence derives from a man in his thirties or forties in good health.

CDR3 nucleotide sequence: TGTGCCAGCAGCCGCGAAATCGGACGAGGCCTGACTTTC. Translated: CASSREIGRGLTF. The chain combines TRBV7-2 with TRBJ2-6; D ambiguous. Germline V gives CDR1 SGHTA, CDR2 FQGNSA. V dropped 5 bases and J dropped 15 bases, with 17 bases sitting between them. CDR3 length: 13 residues.